A single sample gave rise to the 27 T cell receptor beta chains below, sequenced in a study of OX40 agonist ivuxolimab in advanced cancers. The repertoire was sequenced with immunoSEQ multiplex PCR; TCRdb's copy has only in-frame clones and lacks some. The sample yields tens of thousands of clones, over 70% seen once. The starting material was CD4+ or CD8+ T cells sorted from blood, obtained in a trial of the OX40 agonist ivuxolimab. Receptors were obtained from an adult with an advanced solid tumor such as melanoma, head and neck, liver or kidney cancer.

V and J are TRBV2 and TRBJ1-5; D is perhaps TRBD1 (5 bases). Germline loops: CDR1 SNHLY, CDR2 FYNNEI. V dropped 3 bases and J dropped 0 bases, with 9 bases sitting between them. CDR3 length equals 15 residues. The CDR3 sequence is CASSESGLSNQPQHF. DNA of the CDR3: TGTGCCAGCAGTGAGTCAGGGCTTAGCAATCAGCCCCAGCATTTT.

V is TRBV6-6 and J is TRBJ1-1, with D unresolved. Trimming cost V 4 bases and J 6 bases, with 18 bases left between them. The CDR3 is 15 residues long. Germline V gives CDR1 MNHNY, CDR2 SVGAGI (reference sequence). In DNA, the CDR3 is TGTGCCAGCAGTTGGGGTAATCGAGGGTGGGCTGAAGCTTTCTTT. Protein product: CASSWGNRGWAEAFF.

This chain joins TRBV19 and TRBJ1-5, with TRBD1 matching over 7 bases. CDR1 LNHDA and CDR2 SQIVND come from the germline V gene (reference sequence). CDR3 size: 14 residues. V shed 5 bases, J shed 4 bases, and the junction held 5 bases outside the gene matches. The CDR3 DNA follows: TGTGCCAGTAGTGAGACAGGGCGTAATCAGCCCCAGCATTTT. Translating it yields CASSETGRNQPQHF.

The J gene is TRBJ2-1, the V gene TRBV28; 13 nucleotides align to TRBD2. Germline CDR1 reads MDHEN; CDR2 reads SYDVKM. The junction had 3 bases not matched to a gene; V was cut back by 6 bases and J by 7 bases. CDR3 length equals 14 residues. The CDR3 nucleotides are TGTGCCAGCAGACTAGCGGGGGGGCTTAATGAGCAGTTCTTC. Protein product: CASRLAGGLNEQFF. Based on the CDR3 plus reference TRBV28 and TRBJ2-1, the full variable domain is DVKVTQSSRYLVKRTGEKVFLECVQDMDHENMFWYRQDPGLGLRLIYFSYDVKMKEKGDIPEGYSVSREKKERFSLILESASTNQTSMYLCASRLAGGLNEQFFGPGTRLTVL.

V usage is TRBV18 and J usage is TRBJ1-1; the D gene is possibly TRBD1 (5 bases). Trimming cost V 1 base and J 0 bases, with 6 bases left between them. The CDR3 length is 14 residues. The germline V gene has CDR1 KGHSH and CDR2 LQKENI. CDR3 sequence: CASSPQGLNTEAFF. The DNA of the CDR3 is TGTGCCAGCTCACCACAGGGGCTGAACACTGAAGCTTTCTTT.

The rearrangement joins TRBV2 to TRBJ1-1; D is ambiguous. This CDR3 region has 13 residues. V was pared by 1 base and J by 3 bases, with 6 bases between. CDR1 and CDR2 (germline): SNHLY, FYNNEI. CDR3 coding DNA: TGTGCCAGCAGTGAAGTAGGAGACACTGAAGCTTTCTTT. Encoded protein: CASSEVGDTEAFF. The whole variable domain, filled in from reference TRBV2 and TRBJ1-1, reads EPEVTQTPSHQVTQMGQEVILRCVPISNHLYFYWYRQILGQKVEFLVSFYNNEISEKSEIFDDQFSVERPDGSNFTLKIRSTKLEDSAMYFCASSEVGDTEAFFGQGTRLTVV.

V gene TRBV7-9 combines with J gene TRBJ2-1; D is possibly TRBD2 (5 bases). The ends were cut back, 10 bases at V and 9 bases at J, with 25 bases in the middle. Germline V CDR1 and CDR2: SEHNR, FQNEAQ (reference sequence). The CDR3 consists of 15 residues. CDR3: CATSYGSGSGSEQFF. CDR3 DNA: TGTGCCACCAGTTATGGGTCTGGGTCGGGAAGTGAGCAGTTCTTC.

The gene calls are TRBV5-4 and TRBJ1-2; D not resolved. Germline V lookup: CDR1 SGHNT, CDR2 YYREEE (reference sequence). The CDR3 extends over 16 amino acids. The V gene lost 0 bases and the J gene lost 1 base, with 13 bases spanning the gap. The CDR3 protein is CASSLDNTEINYGYTF. CDR3 nucleotides: TGTGCCAGCAGCTTGGACAATACAGAGATTAACTATGGCTACACCTTC.

The CDR3 sequence: CASSLDRTLGSNQPQHF. CDR3 DNA: TGTGCCAGCAGCTTAGATCGAACCTTAGGGAGCAATCAGCCCCAGCATTTT. The rearrangement uses TRBV11-2 and TRBJ1-5; no clear D. The CDR3 sequence is 17 residues long. CDR1 and CDR2 from the germline V gene are SGHAT and FQNNGV. Trimming removed 0 bases at V and 1 base at J, with 13 bases between.

V gene TRBV19 combines with J gene TRBJ2-3; D is ambiguous. In germline, CDR1 is LNHDA, CDR2 SQIVND (reference sequence). The V end lost 4 bases, the J end lost 3 bases, and 5 bases lay between the germline ends. This CDR3 contains 12 residues. CDR3 coding DNA: TGTGCCAGTAGTACGAGGACAGATACGCAGTATTTT. This sequence encodes CASSTRTDTQYF.

Here the CDR3 reads CASSVAPGGETQYF. The CDR3, as DNA: TGTGCCAGCAGCGTAGCTCCAGGGGGAGAGACCCAGTACTTC. The V call is TRBV9, the J call TRBJ2-5, with TRBD1 matching 7 bases. Germline V gives CDR1 SGDLS, CDR2 YYNGEE. The CDR3 contains 14 residues. Trimming removed 0 bases from V and 4 bases from J; junction bases left unmatched: 3.

The chain recombines TRBV28 with TRBJ2-3; possible D gene TRBD2, 6 bases. Per germline, CDR1 MDHEN and CDR2 SYDVKM. The CDR3 extends over 15 amino acids. V lost 6 bases to trimming and J lost 1 base, with 14 bases between them. CDR3 bases: TGTGCCAGCAGCAACCGGGACTCAGGCACAGATACGCAGTATTTT. Translation gives CASSNRDSGTDTQYF.

The chain employs TRBV7-9 and TRBJ2-5, with D possibly being TRBD1 (7 bases). The ends were cut back, 2 bases at V and 4 bases at J, with 14 bases in the middle. The germline V gene has CDR1 SEHNR and CDR2 FQNEAQ (reference sequence). The CDR3 is 15 amino acids. The CDR3 reads CASSLSEGAGETQYF. DNA of the CDR3: TGTGCCAGCAGCTTATCGGAGGGGGCGGGAGAGACCCAGTACTTC.

The chain joins TRBV18 to TRBJ2-2, with D maybe TRBD2 (5 bases). This CDR3 has 19 amino acids. Trimming stripped 2 bases from V and 5 bases from J, with 24 bases between. Germline V gene sequence: CDR1 KGHSH, CDR2 LQKENI. The CDR3, as DNA: TGTGCCAGCTCACCAAGGTCTTCCGTTCTAGCACAAACTACCGGGGAGCTGTTTTTT. Its protein product is CASSPRSSVLAQTTGELFF.

The chain uses TRBV18 and TRBJ1-2; the match to TRBD1 covers 10 bases. CDR1 and CDR2 from the germline V gene are KGHSH and LQKENI. With V trimmed by 4 bases and J by 7 bases, 9 bases remained unmatched. The CDR3 consists of 15 residues. The DNA for the CDR3 is TGTGCCAGCTCACGGGAGGACAGGGGGAAAACTGGCTACACCTTC. Translating it yields CASSREDRGKTGYTF.

The V gene is TRBV28, the J gene TRBJ2-1, with unresolved D. This CDR3 spans 16 amino acids. Per the germline V gene, CDR1 is MDHEN and CDR2 is SYDVKM. The ends were cut back, 6 bases at V and 0 bases at J, with 15 bases in the middle. The CDR3 coding sequence is TGTGCCAGCAGCGATACTTCGGGCGCCTCCTACAATGAGCAGTTCTTC. Its translation is CASSDTSGASYNEQFF.

V and J are TRBV28 and TRBJ1-5; TRBD1 agrees at 8 bases. Germline loops: CDR1 MDHEN, CDR2 SYDVKM. The length of the CDR3 is 14 residues. V was clipped by 6 bases and J by 4 bases; unmatched bases: 5. The CDR3 DNA reads TGTGCCAGCAGACGGGGACAGGTTAATCAGCCCCAGCATTTT. Translating gives CASRRGQVNQPQHF.

This chain uses TRBV11-2 with TRBJ1-4; D might be TRBD1 (6 bases). The length of the CDR3 is 15 residues. The ends were cut back, 2 bases at V and 5 bases at J, with 12 bases in the middle. In germline, CDR1 is SGHAT, CDR2 FQNNGV. The CDR3 is CASSLIGQHNEKLFF. DNA of the CDR3: TGTGCCAGCAGCTTAATAGGACAGCACAATGAAAAACTGTTTTTT.

The chain links TRBV4-2 to TRBJ1-3; 9 bases match TRBD1. The CDR3 has 17 residues. The trim removed 0 bases at V and 8 bases at J, leaving 11 bases unmatched. Germline V CDR1 and CDR2: LGHNA, YNFKEQ. CDR3 sequence (DNA): TGTGCCAGCAGCCAAGAAATGGGGACAGGGTTCTGGCACACCATATATTTT. This gives the protein CASSQEMGTGFWHTIYF.

The chain has TRBV14 and TRBJ2-1; 13 bases fit TRBD2. V lost 4 bases, J lost 2 bases, and 8 bases stayed unmatched. Germline loops: CDR1 SGHDN, CDR2 FVKESK. This CDR3 has 18 residues. CDR3 bases: TGTGCCAGCAGCCCCGGACTAGCGGGAGTTGGTGCCTACAATGAGCAGTTCTTC. Its protein product is CASSPGLAGVGAYNEQFF.

The chain links TRBV5-6 to TRBJ2-2; D gene ambiguous. This CDR3 contains 14 residues. V lost 4 bases and J 4 bases, leaving 11 bases between the germline ends. The germline V gene has CDR1 SGHDT and CDR2 YYEEEE. The CDR3 spells CASSMDLGTGELFF. The CDR3 DNA is TGTGCCAGCAGCATGGACCTTGGCACCGGGGAGCTGTTTTTT.

The chain links TRBV2 to TRBJ1-6; 7 nucleotides agree with TRBD1. From germline, CDR1 is SNHLY and CDR2 FYNNEI. V lost 6 bases to trimming and J lost 4 bases; unmatched junction nucleotides: 3. The CDR3 is made up of 14 amino acids. The CDR3 region is CASSPGQYNSPLHF. CDR3 nucleotide sequence: TGTGCCAGCAGCCCGGGACAGTATAATTCACCCCTCCACTTT.

With respect to this clone: Other DNA sequences in the same sample also yield this CDR3. This chain joins TRBV27 and TRBJ2-7, with a possible D match to TRBD1 (6 bases). V was shortened by 4 bases and J by 6 bases, with 7 bases between the two germline ends. CDR1 is MNHEY, CDR2 SMNVEV, per germline (reference sequence). The CDR3 covers 11 residues. CDR3 loop: CASSSGVEQYF. Written as DNA, the CDR3 is TGTGCCAGCAGTTCAGGGGTCGAGCAGTACTTC.

The chain links TRBV5-6 to TRBJ1-1; no clear D. The CDR3 covers 16 residues. V gave up 0 bases and J gave up 1 base, with 13 bases separating them. Germline CDR1 is SGHDT and CDR2 is YYEEEE. CDR3 nucleotides: TGTGCCAGCAGCTTGGGGCTTGGCCCAGGGAACACTGAAGCTTTCTTT. Translated, it gives CASSLGLGPGNTEAFF. Full variable domain (missing parts from reference TRBV5-6 and TRBJ1-1): DAGVTQSPTHLIKTRGQQVTLRCSPKSGHDTVSWYQQALGQGPQFIFQYYEEEERQRGNFPDRFSGHQFPNYSSELNVNALLLGDSALYLCASSLGLGPGNTEAFFGQGTRLTVV.

The chain combines TRBV2 with TRBJ2-5; no clear D gene. The length of the CDR3 is 12 residues. V was pared by 8 bases and J by 6 bases, with 13 bases between. The germline V gene encodes CDR1 SNHLY and CDR2 FYNNEI. The CDR3 DNA reads as TGTGCCAGCGGAACGTCCGCCCAGACCCAGTACTTC. It specifies CASGTSAQTQYF.

V and J are TRBV4-1 and TRBJ2-2; perhaps TRBD1 as D (6 bases). The CDR3 has 16 residues. Germline values: CDR1 MGHRA, CDR2 YSYEKL. Trimming cost V 0 bases and J 7 bases, with 15 bases left between them. CDR3 nucleotide sequence: TGCGCCAGCAGCCAAGAAAACAGGGCTGCATTCGGGGAGCTGTTTTTT. Residues: CASSQENRAAFGELFF.

The chain is built from TRBV5-1 and TRBJ1-3; 8 bases fit TRBD1. Germline CDR1 reads SGHRS; CDR2 reads YFSETQ. CDR3 length equals 16 residues. The V gene end was trimmed by 4 bases and the J gene end by 2 bases; junction bases not matched to a gene: 8. CDR3 nucleotide sequence: TGCGCCAGCAGCAAGCAGGGGGCAGTTACTGGAAACACCATATATTTT. Translated, it gives CASSKQGAVTGNTIYF.